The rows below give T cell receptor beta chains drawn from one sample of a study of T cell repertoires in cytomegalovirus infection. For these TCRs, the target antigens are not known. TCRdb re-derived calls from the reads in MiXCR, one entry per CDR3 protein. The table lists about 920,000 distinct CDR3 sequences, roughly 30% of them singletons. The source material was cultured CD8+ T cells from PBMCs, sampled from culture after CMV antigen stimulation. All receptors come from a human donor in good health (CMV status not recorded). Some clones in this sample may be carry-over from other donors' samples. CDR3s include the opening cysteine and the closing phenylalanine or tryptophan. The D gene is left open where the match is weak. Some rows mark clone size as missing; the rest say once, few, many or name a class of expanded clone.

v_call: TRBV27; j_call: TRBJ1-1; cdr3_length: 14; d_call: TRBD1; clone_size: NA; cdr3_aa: CASRIQGPGTEAFF; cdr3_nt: TGTGCCAGCAGGATACAGGGGCCGGGGACTGAAGCTTTCTTT
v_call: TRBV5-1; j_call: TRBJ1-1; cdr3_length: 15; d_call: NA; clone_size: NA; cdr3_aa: CASSYWDTSNTEAFF; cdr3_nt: TGCGCCAGCAGCTATTGGGACACCTCGAACACTGAAGCTTTCTTT
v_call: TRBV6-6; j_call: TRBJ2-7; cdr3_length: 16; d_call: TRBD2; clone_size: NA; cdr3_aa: CASSYSKLAGTYEQYF; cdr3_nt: TGTGCCAGCAGTTACTCGAAACTAGCGGGTACCTACGAGCAGTACTTC
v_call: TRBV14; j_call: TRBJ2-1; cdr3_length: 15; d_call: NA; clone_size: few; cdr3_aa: CASSQLTGEGSEQFF; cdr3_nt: TGTGCCAGCAGCCAGCTTACTGGGGAAGGGAGTGAGCAGTTCTTC
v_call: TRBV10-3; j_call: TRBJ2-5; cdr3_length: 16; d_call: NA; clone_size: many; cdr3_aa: CAISESGLLNAETQYF; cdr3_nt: TGTGCCATCAGTGAATCTGGACTTCTGAACGCGGAGACCCAGTACTTC
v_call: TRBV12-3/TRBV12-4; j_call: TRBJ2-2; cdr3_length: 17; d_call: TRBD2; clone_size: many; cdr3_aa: CASSHIAGGPVTGELFF; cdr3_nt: TGTGCCAGCAGTCACATAGCGGGGGGGCCGGTCACCGGGGAGCTGTTTTTT
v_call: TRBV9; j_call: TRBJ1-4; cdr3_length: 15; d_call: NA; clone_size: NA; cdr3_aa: CAGSVGQSTNEKLFF; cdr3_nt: TGTGCCGGCAGCGTAGGACAGTCAACTAATGAAAAACTGTTTTTT
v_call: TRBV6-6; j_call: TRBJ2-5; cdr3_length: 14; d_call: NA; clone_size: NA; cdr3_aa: CASSWGPNQETQYF; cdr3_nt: TGTGCCAGCAGTTGGGGACCGAACCAAGAGACCCAGTACTTC
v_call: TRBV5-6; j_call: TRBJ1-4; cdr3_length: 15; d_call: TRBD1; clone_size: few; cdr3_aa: CASSFIGTGTEKLFF; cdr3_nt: TGTGCCAGCAGCTTTATTGGGACAGGGACTGAAAAACTGTTTTTT
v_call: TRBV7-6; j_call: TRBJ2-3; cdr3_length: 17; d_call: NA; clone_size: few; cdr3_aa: CASSSLNTGLRSDTQYF; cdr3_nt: TGTGCCAGCAGCTCGCTAAATACCGGTCTCAGATCGGATACGCAGTATTTT
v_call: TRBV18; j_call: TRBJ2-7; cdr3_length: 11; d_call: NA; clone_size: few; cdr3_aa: CASTSSYEQYF; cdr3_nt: TGTGCCAGCACCAGCTCCTACGAGCAGTACTTC
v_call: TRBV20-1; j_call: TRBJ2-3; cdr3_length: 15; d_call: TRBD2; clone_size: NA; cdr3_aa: CSAHLSGGPTDTQYF; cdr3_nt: TGCAGTGCTCATCTTAGCGGGGGACCCACAGATACGCAGTATTTT
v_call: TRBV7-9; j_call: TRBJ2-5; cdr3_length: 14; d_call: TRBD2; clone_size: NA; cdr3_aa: CASSFPTSEETQYF; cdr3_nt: TGTGCCAGCAGCTTCCCAACTAGCGAAGAGACCCAGTACTTC
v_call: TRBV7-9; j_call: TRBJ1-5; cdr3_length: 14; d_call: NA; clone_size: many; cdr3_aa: CASSLDRANQPQHF; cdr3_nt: TGTGCCAGCAGCTTAGACAGGGCCAATCAGCCCCAGCATTTT
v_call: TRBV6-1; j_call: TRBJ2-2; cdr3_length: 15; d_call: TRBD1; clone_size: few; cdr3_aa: CASWGTGDRTGELFF; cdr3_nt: TGTGCCAGCTGGGGGACAGGGGATAGAACCGGGGAGCTGTTTTTT
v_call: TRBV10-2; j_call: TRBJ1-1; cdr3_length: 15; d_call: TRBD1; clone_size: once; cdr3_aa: CASLEGTGTTTEAFF; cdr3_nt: TGCGCCAGCCTTGAAGGGACAGGGACTACCACTGAAGCTTTCTTT
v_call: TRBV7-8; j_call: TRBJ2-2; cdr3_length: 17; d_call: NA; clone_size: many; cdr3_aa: CASSPLDGISNTGELFF; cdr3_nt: TGTGCCAGCAGCCCTTTGGACGGAATATCGAACACCGGGGAGCTGTTTTTT
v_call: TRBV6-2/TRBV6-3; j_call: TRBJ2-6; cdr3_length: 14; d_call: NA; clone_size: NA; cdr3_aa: CASTKGLGANVLTF; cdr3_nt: TGTGCCAGCACCAAAGGGCTCGGGGCCAACGTCCTGACTTTC
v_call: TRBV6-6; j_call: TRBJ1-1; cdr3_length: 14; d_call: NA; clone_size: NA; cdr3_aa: CASTLTVMNTEAFF; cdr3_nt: TGTGCCAGCACTCTAACGGTCATGAACACTGAAGCTTTCTTT
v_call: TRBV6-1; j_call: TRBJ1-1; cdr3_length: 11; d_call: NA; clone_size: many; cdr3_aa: CASTRRPEAFF; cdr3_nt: TGTGCCAGCACTCGGCGGCCCGAAGCTTTCTTT
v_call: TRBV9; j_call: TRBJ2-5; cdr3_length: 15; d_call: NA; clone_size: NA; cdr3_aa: CASSVGTLEGETQYF; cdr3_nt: TGTGCCAGCAGCGTAGGGACTCTGGAGGGTGAGACCCAGTACTTC
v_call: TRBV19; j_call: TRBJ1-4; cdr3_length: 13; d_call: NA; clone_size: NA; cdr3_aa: CASSRDTREKLFF; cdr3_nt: TGTGCCAGTAGCCGGGACACCCGTGAAAAACTGTTTTTT
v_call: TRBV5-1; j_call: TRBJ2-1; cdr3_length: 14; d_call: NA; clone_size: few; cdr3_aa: CASSRHREKNEQFF; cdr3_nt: TGCGCCAGCAGCCGTCACAGGGAGAAGAACGAGCAGTTCTTC
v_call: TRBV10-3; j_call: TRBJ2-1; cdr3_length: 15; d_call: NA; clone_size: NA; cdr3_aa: CAIGRPGQTYNEQFF; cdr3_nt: TGTGCCATCGGACGGCCGGGACAAACCTACAATGAGCAGTTCTTC
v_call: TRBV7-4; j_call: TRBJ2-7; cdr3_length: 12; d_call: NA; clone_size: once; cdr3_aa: CASSLEPNEQYF; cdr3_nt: TGTGCCAGCAGCTTAGAACCGAACGAGCAGTACTTC
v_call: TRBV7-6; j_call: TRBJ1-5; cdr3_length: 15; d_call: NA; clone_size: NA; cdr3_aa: CASSLAWGPNQPQHF; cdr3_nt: TGTGCCAGCAGCTTAGCGTGGGGGCCCAATCAGCCCCAGCATTTT
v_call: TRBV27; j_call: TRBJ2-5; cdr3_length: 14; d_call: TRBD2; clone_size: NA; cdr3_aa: CASGPGLAQETQYF; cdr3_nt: TGTGCCAGCGGACCGGGACTAGCCCAAGAGACCCAGTACTTC
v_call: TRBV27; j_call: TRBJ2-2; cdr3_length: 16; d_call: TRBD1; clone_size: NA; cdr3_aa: CASSLGTGLYTGELFF; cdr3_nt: TGTGCCAGCAGTTTAGGGACAGGGTTATACACCGGGGAGCTGTTTTTT
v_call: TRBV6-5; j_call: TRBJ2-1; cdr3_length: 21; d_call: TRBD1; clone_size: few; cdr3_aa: CASRPGQGVLVWRGSYNEQFF; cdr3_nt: TGTGCCAGCAGACCCGGACAGGGGGTACTAGTGTGGAGGGGCTCCTACAATGAGCAGTTCTTC
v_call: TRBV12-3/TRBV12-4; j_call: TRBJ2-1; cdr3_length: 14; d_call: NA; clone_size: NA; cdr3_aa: CASSRTLSYNEQFF; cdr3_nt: TGTGCCAGCAGCCGGACACTCTCCTACAATGAGCAGTTCTTC
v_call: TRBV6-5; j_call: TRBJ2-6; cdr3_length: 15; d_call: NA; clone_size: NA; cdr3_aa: CASSAWSSGANVLTF; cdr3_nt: TGTGCCAGCAGTGCCTGGAGCTCTGGGGCCAACGTCCTGACTTTC
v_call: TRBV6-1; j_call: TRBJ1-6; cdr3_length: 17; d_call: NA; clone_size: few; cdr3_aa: CASSYPPSGGGAPPLHF; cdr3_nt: TGTGCCAGCAGTTATCCTCCCTCGGGAGGGGGGGCACCACCCCTCCACTTT
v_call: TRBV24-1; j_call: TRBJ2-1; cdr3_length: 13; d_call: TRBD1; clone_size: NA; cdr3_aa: CATSEFGTGEKFF; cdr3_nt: TGTGCCACCAGTGAGTTCGGGACAGGGGAGAAGTTCTTC
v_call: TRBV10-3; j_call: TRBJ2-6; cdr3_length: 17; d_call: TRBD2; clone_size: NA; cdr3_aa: CATLFPGGDAGANVLTF; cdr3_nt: TGTGCCACCCTCTTTCCGGGGGGGGACGCTGGGGCCAACGTCCTGACTTTC
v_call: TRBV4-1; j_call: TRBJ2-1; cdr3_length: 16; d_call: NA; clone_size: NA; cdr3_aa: CASSQVGVGSYNEQFF; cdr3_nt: TGCGCCAGCAGCCAAGTAGGTGTGGGATCCTACAATGAGCAGTTCTTC
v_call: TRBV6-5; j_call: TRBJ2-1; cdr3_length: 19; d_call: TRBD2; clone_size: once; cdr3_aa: CASSLISGTSGGSYNEQFF; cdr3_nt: TGTGCCAGCAGTTTGATTTCCGGGACTAGCGGTGGCTCCTACAATGAGCAGTTCTTC
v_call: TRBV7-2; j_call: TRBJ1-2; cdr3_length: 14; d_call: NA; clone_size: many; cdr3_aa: CASSSTGSGYGYTF; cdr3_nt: TGTGCCAGCAGCTCTACAGGGAGTGGCTATGGCTACACCTTC
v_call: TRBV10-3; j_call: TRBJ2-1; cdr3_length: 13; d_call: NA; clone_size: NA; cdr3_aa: CAISESKSGEQFF; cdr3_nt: TGTGCCATCAGTGAGTCAAAGAGCGGGGAGCAGTTCTTC
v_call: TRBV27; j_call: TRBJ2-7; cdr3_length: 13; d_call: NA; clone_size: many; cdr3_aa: CASSLGPSYEQYF; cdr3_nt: TGTGCCAGCAGCTTGGGTCCCTCCTACGAGCAGTACTTC
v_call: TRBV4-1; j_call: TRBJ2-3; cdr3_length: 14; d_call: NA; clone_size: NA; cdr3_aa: CASSQPSRTDTQYF; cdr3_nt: TGCGCCAGCAGCCAACCGTCCCGGACAGATACGCAGTATTTT
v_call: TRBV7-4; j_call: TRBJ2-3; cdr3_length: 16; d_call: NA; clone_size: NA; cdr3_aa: CASSRTLGPEPDTQYF; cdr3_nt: TGTGCCAGCAGCCGGACCCTAGGCCCAGAGCCAGATACGCAGTATTTT
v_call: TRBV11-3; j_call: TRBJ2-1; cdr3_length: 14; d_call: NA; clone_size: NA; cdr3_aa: CASSFEGYHNEQFF; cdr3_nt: TGTGCCAGCAGCTTTGAAGGGTACCACAATGAGCAGTTCTTC
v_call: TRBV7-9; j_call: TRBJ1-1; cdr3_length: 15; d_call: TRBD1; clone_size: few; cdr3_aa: CASTKGTVMNTEAFF; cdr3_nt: TGTGCCAGCACTAAAGGGACAGTAATGAACACTGAAGCTTTCTTT
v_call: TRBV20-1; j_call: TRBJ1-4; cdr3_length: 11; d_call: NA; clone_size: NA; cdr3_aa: CSARVTEKLFF; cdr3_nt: TGCAGTGCTAGAGTGACAGAAAAACTGTTTTTT
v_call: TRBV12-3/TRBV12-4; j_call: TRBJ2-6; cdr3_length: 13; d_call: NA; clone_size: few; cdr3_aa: CATPMGGANVLTF; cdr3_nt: TGTGCCACCCCTATGGGGGGGGCCAACGTCCTGACTTTC
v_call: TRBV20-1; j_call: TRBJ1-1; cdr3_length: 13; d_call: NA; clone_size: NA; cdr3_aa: CSASPGRVTEAFF; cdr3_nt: TGCAGTGCCTCACCGGGAAGGGTCACTGAAGCTTTCTTT
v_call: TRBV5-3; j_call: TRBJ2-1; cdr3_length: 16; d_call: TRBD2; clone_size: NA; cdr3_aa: CASSGRLAGGRNEQFF; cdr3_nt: TGTGCCAGCAGCGGCAGACTAGCGGGGGGGCGGAATGAGCAGTTCTTC
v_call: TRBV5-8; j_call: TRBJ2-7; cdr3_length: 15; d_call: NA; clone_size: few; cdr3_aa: CASSHRAGLSYEQYF; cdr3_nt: TGTGCCAGCAGCCACCGGGCAGGACTCTCCTACGAGCAGTACTTC
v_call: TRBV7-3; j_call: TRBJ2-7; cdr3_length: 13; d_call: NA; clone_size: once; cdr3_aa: CASSLALYYEQYF; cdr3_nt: TGTGCCAGCAGCTTAGCACTTTATTACGAGCAGTACTTC
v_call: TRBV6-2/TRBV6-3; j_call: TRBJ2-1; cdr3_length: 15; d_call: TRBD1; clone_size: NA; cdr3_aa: CASSEYRGNYNEQFF; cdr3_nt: TGTGCCAGCTCAGAGTACAGGGGAAACTACAATGAGCAGTTCTTC
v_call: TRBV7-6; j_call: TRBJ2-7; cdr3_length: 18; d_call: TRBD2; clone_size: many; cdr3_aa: CASSSPEGLAGESYEQYF; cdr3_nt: TGTGCCAGCAGCTCCCCTGAGGGACTAGCGGGAGAGTCCTACGAGCAGTACTTC
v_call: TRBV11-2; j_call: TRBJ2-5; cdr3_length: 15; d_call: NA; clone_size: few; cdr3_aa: CASSLAGGGPGTQYF; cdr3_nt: TGTGCCAGCAGCTTAGCTGGCGGGGGCCCGGGGACCCAGTACTTC
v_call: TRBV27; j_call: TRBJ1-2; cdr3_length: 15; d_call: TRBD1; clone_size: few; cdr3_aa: CASSWNRGGSYGYTF; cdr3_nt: TGTGCCAGCAGTTGGAACAGGGGAGGCAGCTATGGCTACACCTTC
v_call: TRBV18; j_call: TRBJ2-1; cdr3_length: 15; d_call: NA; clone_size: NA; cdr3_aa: CASSPGPGAYNEQFF; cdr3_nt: TGTGCCAGCTCACCAGGCCCGGGTGCTTACAATGAGCAGTTCTTC
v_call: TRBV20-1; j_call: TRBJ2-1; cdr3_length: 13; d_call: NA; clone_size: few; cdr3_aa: CSARLRVGNEQFF; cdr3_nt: TGCAGTGCTAGACTACGGGTAGGGAATGAGCAGTTCTTC